A selection of T cell receptor beta chains follows, all from one sample in a study of tumor-infiltrating lymphocytes in oesophageal squamous cell carcinoma. In TCRdb, the PCR reads were re-called with MiXCR into one record per CDR3 protein. Of over 10,000 distinct CDR3 sequences in the sample, more than 55% are singletons; the top ten hold approximately 32%. The sequencing input was esophageal tumor tissue. The receptors come from a female donor with esophageal squamous cell carcinoma. CDR3s include the opening cysteine and the closing phenylalanine or tryptophan. A D gene is named only where the DNA matches it firmly. Some rows have no size entry. The others give once, few or many, or a class for an expanded clone.

CDR3 length: 14; V gene: TRBV7-3; D gene: .; clone size: .; J gene: TRBJ2-1; CDR3 protein: CASSFGGGYNEQFF; CDR3 DNA: TGTGCCAGCAGCTTCGGTGGCGGTTACAATGAGCAGTTCTTC
CDR3 length: 15; V gene: TRBV5-8; D gene: .; clone size: many; J gene: TRBJ2-1; CDR3 protein: CASSPGLPGYNEQFF; CDR3 DNA: TGTGCCAGCAGCCCGGGCCTCCCAGGGTACAATGAGCAGTTCTTC
CDR3 length: 15; V gene: TRBV7-2; D gene: .; clone size: few; J gene: TRBJ2-1; CDR3 protein: CASSLDNGGYNEQFF; CDR3 DNA: TGTGCCAGCAGCTTAGACAACGGAGGGTATAATGAGCAGTTCTTC
CDR3 length: 15; V gene: TRBV7-9; D gene: TRBD1; clone size: many; J gene: TRBJ2-7; CDR3 protein: CASSNRDRGSYEQYF; CDR3 DNA: TGTGCCAGCAGCAACCGGGACAGGGGCTCCTACGAGCAGTACTTC
CDR3 length: 12; V gene: TRBV6-1; D gene: .; clone size: many; J gene: TRBJ2-7; CDR3 protein: CASSGVFCEQYF; CDR3 DNA: TGTGCCAGCAGCGGGGTGTTCTGCGAGCAGTACTTC
CDR3 length: 14; V gene: TRBV7-3; D gene: .; clone size: .; J gene: TRBJ2-5; CDR3 protein: CASSLGGTKETQYF; CDR3 DNA: TGTGCCAGCAGCTTAGGCGGAACCAAAGAGACCCAGTACTTC
CDR3 length: 14; V gene: TRBV28; D gene: .; clone size: few; J gene: TRBJ1-6; CDR3 protein: CASTEGSYNSPLHF; CDR3 DNA: TGTGCCAGCACGGAAGGCTCCTATAATTCACCCCTCCACTTT
CDR3 length: 13; V gene: TRBV7-3; D gene: .; clone size: .; J gene: TRBJ1-1; CDR3 protein: CASSWGPNTEAFF; CDR3 DNA: TGTGCCAGCAGCTGGGGACCGAACACTGAAGCTTTCTTT
CDR3 length: 13; V gene: TRBV3-1; D gene: .; clone size: .; J gene: TRBJ2-5; CDR3 protein: CASSPDGGETQYF; CDR3 DNA: TGTGCCAGCAGCCCCGACGGTGGAGAGACCCAGTACTTC
CDR3 length: 15; V gene: TRBV7-2; D gene: .; clone size: .; J gene: TRBJ2-1; CDR3 protein: CASRTGGTLSYEQFF; CDR3 DNA: TGTGCCAGCAGAACAGGCGGGACCCTCTCCTACGAGCAGTTCTTC
CDR3 length: 17; V gene: TRBV7-3; D gene: TRBD2; clone size: .; J gene: TRBJ2-7; CDR3 protein: CASSLRLAGRSYNEQYF; CDR3 DNA: TGTGCCAGCAGCTTACGACTAGCGGGACGTTCCTACAATGAGCAGTACTTC
CDR3 length: 15; V gene: TRBV28; D gene: .; clone size: .; J gene: TRBJ2-1; CDR3 protein: CASSLPDSSYNEQFF; CDR3 DNA: TGTGCCAGCAGTTTACCGGACAGCTCCTACAATGAGCAGTTCTTC
CDR3 length: 14; V gene: TRBV19; D gene: .; clone size: .; J gene: TRBJ2-6; CDR3 protein: CASPVPMRDPVLRF; CDR3 DNA: .
CDR3 length: 15; V gene: TRBV7-6; D gene: TRBD1; clone size: few; J gene: TRBJ2-7; CDR3 protein: CASSSGTGSSYEQYF; CDR3 DNA: TGTGCCAGCAGCTCAGGGACAGGGAGCTCCTACGAGCAGTACTTC
CDR3 length: 16; V gene: TRBV7-3; D gene: TRBD1; clone size: few; J gene: TRBJ2-5; CDR3 protein: CASSLTPTGSQETQYF; CDR3 DNA: TGTGCCAGCAGCTTAACGCCGACAGGGAGCCAAGAGACCCAGTACTTC
CDR3 length: 11; V gene: TRBV10-3; D gene: .; clone size: .; J gene: TRBJ2-7; CDR3 protein: CAIRGGTKQYF; CDR3 DNA: TGTGCCATCAGGGGCGGGACCAAGCAGTACTTC
CDR3 length: 14; V gene: TRBV7-2; D gene: .; clone size: .; J gene: TRBJ2-5; CDR3 protein: CASSLGTRQETQYF; CDR3 DNA: TGTGCCAGCAGCTTAGGGACGCGACAAGAGACCCAGTACTTC
CDR3 length: 14; V gene: TRBV6-6; D gene: .; clone size: .; J gene: TRBJ2-5; CDR3 protein: CASSYREPQETQYF; CDR3 DNA: TGTGCCAGCAGTTACCGGGAACCCCAAGAGACCCAGTACTTC
CDR3 length: 11; V gene: TRBV5-3; D gene: .; clone size: .; J gene: TRBJ2-7; CDR3 protein: CASSLAHEQYF; CDR3 DNA: TGTGCCAGCAGCTTGGCGCATGAGCAGTACTTC
CDR3 length: 14; V gene: TRBV6-1; D gene: TRBD1; clone size: .; J gene: TRBJ1-5; CDR3 protein: CASNDRGSNQPQHF; CDR3 DNA: TGTGCCAGCAATGACAGGGGTAGCAATCAGCCCCAGCATTTT
CDR3 length: 15; V gene: TRBV7-6; D gene: .; clone size: few; J gene: TRBJ2-1; CDR3 protein: CASSYGGSSYNEQFF; CDR3 DNA: TGTGCCAGCAGCTACGGGGGTAGCTCCTACAATGAGCAGTTCTTC
CDR3 length: 14; V gene: TRBV6-8; D gene: .; clone size: .; J gene: TRBJ1-1; CDR3 protein: CASYKGRKNTEAFF; CDR3 DNA: TGTGCCAGCTATAAGGGACGGAAGAACACTGAAGCTTTCTTT
CDR3 length: 17; V gene: TRBV5-4; D gene: TRBD1; clone size: .; J gene: TRBJ1-2; CDR3 protein: CASSLKLSGTVNYGYTF; CDR3 DNA: TGTGCCAGCAGCTTGAAACTCTCCGGGACAGTTAACTATGGCTACACCTTC
CDR3 length: 14; V gene: TRBV7-2; D gene: .; clone size: large; J gene: TRBJ2-6; CDR3 protein: CASSLIAGANVLTF; CDR3 DNA: TGTGCCAGCAGCTTAATCGCTGGGGCCAACGTCCTGACTTTC
CDR3 length: 13; V gene: TRBV7-3; D gene: .; clone size: .; J gene: TRBJ2-3; CDR3 protein: CASSPKPTDTQYF; CDR3 DNA: TGTGCCAGCAGCCCCAAGCCCACAGATACGCAGTATTTT
CDR3 length: 16; V gene: TRBV7-2; D gene: .; clone size: .; J gene: TRBJ2-6; CDR3 protein: CASSLAVGFGANVLTF; CDR3 DNA: TGTGCCAGCAGCTTAGCGGTCGGCTTCGGGGCCAACGTCCTGACTTTC
CDR3 length: 13; V gene: TRBV3-1; D gene: .; clone size: .; J gene: TRBJ1-1; CDR3 protein: CASSQGSYYEAFF; CDR3 DNA: TGTGCCAGCAGCCAAGGAAGTTACTATGAAGCTTTCTTT